The 17 T cell receptor beta chains presented below share a single source sample, sequenced in a study of PD-L1 blockade in urothelial cancer. The repertoire was sequenced with immunoSEQ multiplex PCR; TCRdb's copy has only in-frame clones and lacks some. The repertoire holds about 84,000 clones, with about four fifths as singletons. Sequenced here: PBMCs, sampled around atezolizumab (anti-PD-L1) treatment. All receptors come from a man between 70 and 80 years old with urothelial cancer.

CDR3: CASSRPGGGDTQYF. CDR3 DNA sequence: TGTGCCAGCTCACGGCCGGGCGGAGGCGATACGCAGTATTTT. The rearrangement uses TRBV18 and TRBJ2-3; possible D gene TRBD2, 5 bases. The germline V gene encodes CDR1 KGHSH and CDR2 LQKENI. The CDR3 runs to 14 residues. The germline V and J ends were trimmed by 4 bases and 6 bases, with 14 bases remaining between them.

Only a few counts were recorded for this clone. V is TRBV7-9 and J is TRBJ2-7; 8 bases match TRBD1. V lost 0 bases and J lost 0; bases outside the gene matches: 4. CDR3 size: 16 residues. Germline V gene lookup returns CDR1 SEHNR and CDR2 FQNEAQ (reference sequence). The CDR3 coding sequence is TGTGCCAGCAGCTTAGCGACAGGGGAAATCTCCTACGAGCAGTACTTC. Translated: CASSLATGEISYEQYF.

The genes are TRBV11-2 and TRBJ1-5; no definite D call. V was pared by 5 bases and J by 9 bases, with 17 bases between. Germline lookup yields CDR1 SGHAT and CDR2 FQNNGV. This CDR3 has 14 amino acids. The CDR3 sequence: CASSTPSPPRPQHF. The CDR3 nucleotides are TGTGCCAGCAGCACCCCAAGTCCCCCGAGGCCCCAGCATTTT. Variable domain in full (rest from reference TRBV11-2 and TRBJ1-5): EAGVAQSPRYKIIEKRQSVAFWCNPISGHATLYWYQQILGQGPKLLIQFQNNGVVDDSQLPKDRFSAERLKGVDSTLKIQPAKLEDSAVYLCASSTPSPPRPQHFGDGTRLSIL.

The CDR3 loop reads CASSLDYSGSSEQYF. The CDR3 bases are TGCGCCAGCAGCTTGGACTATAGCGGGAGTAGTGAGCAGTACTTC. The rearrangement uses TRBV5-1 and TRBJ2-7; the match to TRBD2 covers 9 bases. Germline CDR1 SGHRS, CDR2 YFSETQ. The ends lost 0 bases at V and 7 bases at J; junction bases unmatched: 8. This CDR3 contains 15 residues.

The rearrangement joins TRBV7-2 to TRBJ2-1, with 9 bases fitting TRBD2. Trimming removed 6 bases from V and 3 bases from J; junction bases left unmatched: 6. This CDR3 comprises 15 residues. CDR1 SGHTA and CDR2 FQGNSA come from the germline V gene. The CDR3 loop reads CASRPLAGIYNEQFF. CDR3 DNA sequence: TGTGCCAGCAGACCCCTAGCGGGAATCTACAATGAGCAGTTCTTC.

The gene calls are TRBV29-1 and TRBJ2-5; TRBD2 matches 9 bases. Germline assignment: CDR1 SQVTM and CDR2 ANQGSEA. The CDR3 consists of 13 residues. Unmatched junction bases numbered 5, after V lost 6 bases and J lost 3 bases. The CDR3 protein is CSVRTSDEETQYF. For the CDR3, the DNA is TGCAGCGTCCGGACTAGCGACGAAGAGACCCAGTACTTC.

In this sample, this clone turned up once. This rearrangement joins TRBV19 to TRBJ1-5, with D tentatively TRBD1 (5 bases). From germline, CDR1 is LNHDA and CDR2 SQIVND (reference sequence). The CDR3 contains 15 residues. The V end was cut by 0 bases, the J end by 6 bases, with 12 bases between. DNA for the CDR3: TGTGCCAGTAGTATAGATGCCCAGGGTCGTCAGCCCCAGCATTTT. Translating gives CASSIDAQGRQPQHF. Variable domain in full (rest from reference TRBV19 and TRBJ1-5): DGGITQSPKYLFRKEGQNVTLSCEQNLNHDAMYWYRQDPGQGLRLIYYSQIVNDFQKGDIAEGYSVSREKKESFPLTVTSAQKNPTAFYLCASSIDAQGRQPQHFGDGTRLSIL.

V usage is TRBV30 and J usage is TRBJ1-1, with a possible D match to TRBD1 (5 bases). V was pared by 0 bases and J by 3 bases, with 11 bases between. This CDR3 region has 14 residues. From germline, CDR1 is GTSNPN and CDR2 SVGIG (reference sequence). CDR3 sequence: CAWSVRFRDTEAFF. As DNA, the CDR3 is TGTGCCTGGAGTGTACGTTTCAGGGACACTGAAGCTTTCTTT. Filled out from reference TRBV30 and TRBJ1-1, the complete variable domain reads SQTIHQWPATLVQPVGSPLSLECTVEGTSNPNLYWYRQAAGRGLQLLFYSVGIGQISSEVPQNLSASRPQDRQFILSSKKLLLSDSGFYLCAWSVRFRDTEAFFGQGTRLTVV.

There are a few counts of this clone. The chain has TRBV2 and TRBJ1-5; D ambiguous. Germline V CDR1 and CDR2: SNHLY, FYNNEI. This CDR3 region has 15 residues. V shed 6 bases and J shed 1 base, with 13 bases lying between them. The CDR3 sequence: CASSTEGYSNQPQHF. CDR3 sequence (DNA): TGTGCCAGCAGCACCGAGGGTTACAGCAATCAGCCCCAGCATTTT.

The chain carries TRBV7-9 and TRBJ1-2; 7 nucleotides line up with TRBD1. The germline V gene has CDR1 SEHNR and CDR2 FQNEAQ (reference sequence). J gave up 6 bases and V 3 bases, and 13 bases lay outside the gene matches. This CDR3 comprises 16 residues. Here the CDR3 reads CASSFDRTGPGDGYTF. The CDR3 DNA is TGTGCCAGCAGCTTTGACCGGACAGGCCCGGGGGATGGCTACACCTTC.

The chain joins TRBV18 to TRBJ2-1; D perhaps matches TRBD1 (6 bases). The V gene lost 0 bases and the J gene lost 9 bases, with 9 bases spanning the gap. The CDR3 is made up of 13 amino acids. The germline V gene has CDR1 KGHSH and CDR2 LQKENI. The CDR3 DNA reads TGTGCCAGCTCACCACCCCAGGGGAGTGAGCAGTTCTTC. Residues: CASSPPQGSEQFF.

The chain combines TRBV30 with TRBJ2-3; 7 bases line up with TRBD2. Trimming removed 3 bases from V and 0 bases from J; junction bases left unmatched: 3. Germline V gene sequence: CDR1 GTSNPN, CDR2 SVGIG (reference sequence). The CDR3 totals 14 residues. CDR3 protein: CAWSLAVSTDTQYF. Here the CDR3 DNA reads TGTGCCTGGAGCCTAGCGGTTAGCACAGATACGCAGTATTTT.

The V and J genes are TRBV11-2 and TRBJ2-5; 13 bases line up with TRBD2. With V trimmed by 2 bases and J by 6 bases, 12 bases remained unmatched. The CDR3 consists of 18 residues. The V gene's germline CDR1 is SGHAT and CDR2 FQNNGV. The CDR3 is CASSLPGLAGKGRKTQYF. The CDR3 DNA sequence: TGTGCCAGCAGCTTACCGGGACTAGCGGGAAAGGGGAGAAAGACCCAGTACTTC. The full variable domain, completed using reference TRBV11-2 and TRBJ2-5, is EAGVAQSPRYKIIEKRQSVAFWCNPISGHATLYWYQQILGQGPKLLIQFQNNGVVDDSQLPKDRFSAERLKGVDSTLKIQPAKLEDSAVYLCASSLPGLAGKGRKTQYFGPGTRLLVL.

V usage is TRBV7-7 and J usage is TRBJ2-5; tentatively, D is TRBD1 (6 bases). Germline values: CDR1 SSHAT, CDR2 FNYEAQ (reference sequence). CDR3 length: 16 amino acids. The ends were cut back, 5 bases at V and 1 base at J, with 17 bases in the middle. As DNA, the CDR3 is TGTGCCAGCAGCAAGGACAGAGAAATAAGCCAAGAGACCCAGTACTTC. It yields the protein CASSKDREISQETQYF.

The CDR3 is CAWSALRREVDIQYF. The CDR3 DNA reads TGTGCCTGGAGTGCCCTTAGGAGGGAAGTTGACATTCAGTACTTC. This chain joins TRBV30 and TRBJ2-4; the D gene is possibly TRBD2 (6 bases). The V end was cut by 1 base, the J end by 8 bases, with 18 bases between. Germline loops: CDR1 GTSNPN, CDR2 SVGIG (reference sequence). This CDR3 region has 15 residues.

The chain couples TRBV6-5 to TRBJ2-7; 11 nucleotides line up with TRBD1. With V trimmed by 6 bases and J by 2 bases, 6 bases remained unmatched. The CDR3 runs 15 residues. The V gene's germline CDR1 is MNHEY and CDR2 SVGAGI. CDR3: CASRYSGQGAYEQYF. The CDR3 DNA sequence: TGTGCCAGCAGGTATTCGGGACAGGGGGCCTACGAGCAGTACTTC.

The rearrangement joins TRBV12-5 to TRBJ2-1; possibly TRBD2 for D (5 bases). With 1 base removed from V and 0 bases from J, the gap between germline ends came to 7 bases. This CDR3 contains 15 residues. In germline, CDR1 is LGHNT, CDR2 FRNRAP. CDR3 bases: TGTGCTAGTGGTTTGGGGGAGAGCTCCTACAATGAGCAGTTCTTC. Its protein product is CASGLGESSYNEQFF.